This T cell receptor (beta chain) was sequenced for a study of T-cell reconstitution after alpha-beta-depleted transplantation in children listed by TCRdb under 2016. Study-wide context: Using TCR repertoire profiling, the study quantitatively followed how T-cell immune reconstitution unfolded in children after TCRalphabeta/CD19-depleted allogeneic hematopoietic cell transplantation.

The library was generated by PCR. Sequencing was carried out with an Illumina HiSeq 2500. To normalize quantification of the TCRbeta repertoire, the TCR libraries were built with molecular barcoding that relied on unique molecular identifiers. Clones were called with MiXCR by TCRdb after fastp trimmed the public reads at Q25, and only in-frame beta chains were retained. Rows matching on CDR3 protein sequence are summarized as one entry with the most common DNA and genes. The sample includes some 550,000 distinct CDR3 sequences, with about 18% observed a single time. More than 2.5% of the sample is taken by the ten largest. V lost 2 bases and J lost 5 bases; the stretch between them is 8 bases long. CDR1 SGHDT and CDR2 YYEEEE were looked up in the germline V gene. The CDR3 spans 12 residues, from the cysteine through the phenylalanine. Only CDR3 DNA remains: 36 bases, in frame from the first base. As for this clonotype: Its binding antigen is unknown. No base-level quality is on record; no much larger clone is a single base apart.

The chain couples TRBV5-6 to TRBJ2-7, with no confidently assigned D gene. Sequenced here: PBMCs from the stem cell graft donor, sampled from the stem cell graft. The TCR sequence derives from a human donor who donated a stem cell graft to a child with acute lymphoblastic leukemia. The CDR3 protein is CASSFEVHEQYF. DNA sequence: TGTGCCAGCAGCTTCGAAGTACACGAGCAGTACTTC. With all but the CDR3 taken from the reference TRBV5-6 and TRBJ2-7 genes, the full variable domain is: DAGVTQSPTHLIKTRGQQVTLRCSPKSGHDTVSWYQQALGQGPQFIFQYYEEEERQRGNFPDRFSGHQFPNYSSELNVNALLLGDSALYLCASSFEVHEQYFGPGTRLTVT.